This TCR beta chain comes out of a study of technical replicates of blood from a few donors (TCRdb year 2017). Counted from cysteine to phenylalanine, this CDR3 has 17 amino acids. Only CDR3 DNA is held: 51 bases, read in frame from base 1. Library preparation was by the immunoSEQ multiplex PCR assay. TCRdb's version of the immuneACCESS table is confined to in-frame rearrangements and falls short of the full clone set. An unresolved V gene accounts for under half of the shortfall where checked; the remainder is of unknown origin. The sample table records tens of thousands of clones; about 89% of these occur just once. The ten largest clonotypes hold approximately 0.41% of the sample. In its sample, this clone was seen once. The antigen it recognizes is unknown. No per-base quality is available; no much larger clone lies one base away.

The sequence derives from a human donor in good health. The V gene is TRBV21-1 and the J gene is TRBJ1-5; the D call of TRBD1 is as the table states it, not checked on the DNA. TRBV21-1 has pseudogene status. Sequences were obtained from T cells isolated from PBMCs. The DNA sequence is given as TGTGCCAGCAGCGTATTAGGGGGCAGTAGTAGCAATCAGCCCCAGCATTTT. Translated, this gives CASSVLGGSSSNQPQHF.